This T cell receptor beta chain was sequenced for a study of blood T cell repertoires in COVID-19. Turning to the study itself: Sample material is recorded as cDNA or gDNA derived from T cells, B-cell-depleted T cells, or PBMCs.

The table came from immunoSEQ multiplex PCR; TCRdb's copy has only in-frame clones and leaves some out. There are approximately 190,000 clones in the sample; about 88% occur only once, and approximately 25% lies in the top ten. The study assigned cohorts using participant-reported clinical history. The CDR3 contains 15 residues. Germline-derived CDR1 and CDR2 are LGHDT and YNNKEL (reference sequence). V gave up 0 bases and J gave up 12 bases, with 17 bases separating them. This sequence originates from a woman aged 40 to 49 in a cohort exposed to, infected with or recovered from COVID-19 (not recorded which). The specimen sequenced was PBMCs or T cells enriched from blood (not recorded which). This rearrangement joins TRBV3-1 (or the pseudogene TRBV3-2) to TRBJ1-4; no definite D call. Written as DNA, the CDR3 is TGTGCCAGCAGCCAAGAATATCGGGAGGTCAGCCAACTGTTTTTT. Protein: CASSQEYREVSQLFF.